This T cell receptor beta chain was documented in a study of blood T cell repertoires in COVID-19 (TCRdb year 2020). As for the study more broadly: Samples covering the acute and convalescent phases of COVID-19 were provided by collaborators in the United States, Italy and Spain. The repertoires were released in a freely available public database intended as a resource for research on the immune response to SARS-CoV-2. Nearly every sample came with metadata listing a de-identified subject ID, COVID-19 status, age in years and sex. The prospective study material was composed of cDNA or gDNA derived from T cells, B-cell-depleted T cells, or PBMCs. Deeply sampled blood TCRbeta repertoires from subjects exposed to, actively infected with, or recovered from COVID-19 were included in the dataset. Where available, HLA class I and class II types were taken from metadata supplied by the sample provider and were not determined by assay-based typing. The samples were drawn from the first 160 participants of the ongoing ImmuneRACE study and from 950 to 1,500 subjects provided by 6 global collaborators.

One collaborating source in Seattle enrolled patients during active infection and followed them longitudinally through the course of disease. Each collaborating institution followed its own protocols to collect whole blood in K2EDTA tubes. For TCRbeta analysis, collaborator samples were shipped as frozen whole blood, as isolated PBMCs, or as DNA extracted from either sample type. V is cut by 0 bases and J by 6 bases, and the space between the germline ends is 8 bases. The CDR3, from cysteine to phenylalanine, totals 14 residues. Only CDR3 DNA is held: 42 bases, read in frame from base 1. CDR1 and CDR2, per the germline V gene (reference sequence), are LGHDT and YNNKEL. On this clone: Its antigen is currently not known. No much larger clonotype is one base removed from it; base qualities were not supplied.

TCRbeta CDR3 regions were amplified from genomic DNA by means of the immunoSEQ Assay, a bias-controlled multiplex PCR. Processing in the source paper ran as follows. Within the assay, amplification of reference gene primers was used to estimate how many nucleated cells each sample contained. To quantify the absolute abundance of each unique TCRbeta CDR3 rearrangement, sequence reads were collapsed and filtered. Productive Simpson clonality was computed per sample as the square root of Simpson's diversity index over productive rearrangements. Not all clones reach the TCRdb copy of this immuneACCESS table, which keeps in-frame sequences only. Checked studies attribute under half of the gap to unresolved V genes and leave the rest unexplained. Clone size and the V and J calls come from that table; the DNA yielded D and trimming. This sample holds about 210,000 clones; over 80% were observed only once. Roughly 8% of the sample belongs to the ten largest clones.

The study at large found these results: The quantity of clinical and demographic metadata differed by source and by participant and was supplied without curation.

The sample comprised peripheral blood. The chain links TRBV3-1 (or the pseudogene TRBV3-2) with TRBJ2-2; TRBD1 is a weak D gene call, 6 bases matching. The sequence was obtained from a woman aged 60-70 years with COVID-19, enrolled during active disease. The nucleotides read TGTGCCAGCAGCCAAGATTCAGGGGCCGGGGAGCTGTTTTTT. This translates into CASSQDSGAGELFF.